These 2 T cell receptor beta chains originate from one sample sequenced in a study of blood T cells in healthy people across ages. Alongside a J-beta primer mix, a sample-barcoded 5' primer served in a second PCR lasting roughly 6 to 11 cycles. TCRdb used MiXCR to reprocess the 5' RACE reads, holding one entry per CDR3 protein. The sample consists of about 680,000 distinct CDR3 sequences, around 48% of them appearing once. The sequencing input was blood. These receptors were obtained from a woman aged 55-69 years in good health.

The V call is TRBV5-5, the J call TRBJ1-2, with D unclear. The CDR3 length is 16 residues. Trimming removed 0 bases at V and 4 bases at J, with 16 bases between. CDR1 is SGHKS, CDR2 YYEKEE, per germline (reference sequence). DNA for the CDR3: TGTGCCAGCAGCTTGGGGTCAGCCCCGCGGGCCTATGGCTACACCTTC. Translating it yields CASSLGSAPRAYGYTF. Full variable domain (remainder filled in from reference TRBV5-5 and TRBJ1-2): DAGVTQSPTHLIKTRGQQVTLRCSPISGHKSVSWYQQVLGQGPQFIFQYYEKEERGRGNFPDRFSARQFPNYSSELNVNALLLGDSALYLCASSLGSAPRAYGYTFGSGTRLTVV.

In its sample, this clonotype was seen once. The chain recombines TRBV5-6 with TRBJ1-1; TRBD1 matches at 12 bases. The CDR3 has 18 amino acids. V lost 0 bases and J lost 1; bases outside the gene matches: 7. In germline, CDR1 is SGHDT, CDR2 YYEEEE. In DNA form, the CDR3 reads TGTGCCAGCAGCTTGGGGGACAGGGGGCATGTGGAGAACACTGAAGCTTTCTTT. This encodes CASSLGDRGHVENTEAFF.